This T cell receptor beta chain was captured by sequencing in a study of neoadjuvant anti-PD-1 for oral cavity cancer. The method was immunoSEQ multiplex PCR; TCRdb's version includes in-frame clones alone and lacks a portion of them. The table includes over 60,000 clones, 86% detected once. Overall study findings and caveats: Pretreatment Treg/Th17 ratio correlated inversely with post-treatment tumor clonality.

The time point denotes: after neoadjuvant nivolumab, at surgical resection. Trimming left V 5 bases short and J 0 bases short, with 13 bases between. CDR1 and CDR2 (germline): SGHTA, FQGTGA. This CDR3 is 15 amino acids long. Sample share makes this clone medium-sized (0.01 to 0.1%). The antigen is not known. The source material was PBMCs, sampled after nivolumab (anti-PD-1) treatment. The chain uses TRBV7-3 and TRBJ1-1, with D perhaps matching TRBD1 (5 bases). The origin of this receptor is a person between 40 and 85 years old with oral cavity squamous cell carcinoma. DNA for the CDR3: TGTGCCAGCAGCCCAAGAGGGGCCATGAACACTGAAGCTTTCTTT. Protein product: CASSPRGAMNTEAFF.